The text below deals with one T cell receptor (beta chain). Using unique molecular identifiers, the investigators prepared the TCRbeta library. TCRdb independently ran MiXCR on the PCR reads; one entry per CDR3 protein. Of about 870,000 distinct CDR3 sequences detected, 15% to 20% appear once; the ten largest clones hold roughly 4.8%. The sample is drawn from a study of T-cell reconstitution after alpha-beta-depleted transplantation in children. CDR1 is KGHDR, CDR2 SFDVKD, per germline. This CDR3 is built from 17 residues. V shed 3 bases and J shed 6 bases, with 21 bases lying between them. This rearrangement joins TRBV24-1 to TRBJ2-3; D perhaps matches TRBD1 (5 bases). The sequence was obtained from a male patient under 18 who had a stem cell transplant for acute lymphoblastic leukemia, so the T cells may come from the graft donor. The material sequenced was PBMCs, mostly from graft donor cells, taken 360 days after TCRalphabeta/CD19-depleted stem cell transplant. CDR3 protein: CATSDRAAGWAYDTQYF. CDR3 DNA: TGTGCCACCAGTGATCGTGCGGCAGGGTGGGCATACGATACGCAGTATTTT.